Shown below are 11 T cell receptor beta chains from a single sample sequenced in a study of radiotherapy plus CTLA-4 blockade in lung cancer. Libraries were prepared by immunoSEQ multiplex PCR; TCRdb keeps only in-frame clonotypes and omits some of them. The sample includes more than 60,000 clones, 76% of them seen just once. The sequenced sample was peripheral blood, obtained from a patient treated with radiotherapy plus ipilimumab. These receptors came from a human donor with non-small cell lung cancer who had a complete response to radiotherapy plus ipilimumab.

The V and J genes are TRBV5-4 and TRBJ2-5, with a weak D call TRBD2 (5 bases). Trimming removed 5 bases from V and 1 base from J, with 15 bases in between. Germline CDR1 and CDR2: SGHNT and YYREEE (reference sequence). The CDR3 totals 15 residues. For the CDR3, the DNA is TGTGCCAGCAGGACTCAAATTGGAGGCCAAGAGACCCAGTACTTC. Protein sequence: CASRTQIGGQETQYF.

The gene calls are TRBV5-1 and TRBJ2-2; 10 bases match TRBD2. CDR1 is SGHRS, CDR2 YFSETQ, per germline. The trim removed 2 bases at V and 6 bases at J, leaving 10 bases unmatched. This CDR3 comprises 17 residues. For the CDR3, the DNA is TGCGCCAGCAGCTTCGTACCTAGCGGGAGTAGGGCCGGGGAGCTGTTTTTT. Translated: CASSFVPSGSRAGELFF.

The chain uses TRBV27 and TRBJ2-2, with TRBD2 as a possible D gene (6 bases). Germline lookup yields CDR1 MNHEY and CDR2 SMNVEV (reference sequence). V was trimmed by 0 bases and J by 6 bases, leaving 11 bases between them. The CDR3 is 15 amino acids. The CDR3 is CASSLSRRGAGELFF. DNA of the CDR3: TGTGCCAGCAGTTTATCGAGGAGGGGCGCCGGGGAGCTGTTTTTT.

This chain's CDR3 is CASSPGDQPQHF. The CDR3 DNA reads as TGTGCCAGCAGTCCAGGGGATCAGCCCCAGCATTTT. The V gene is TRBV6-6, the J gene TRBJ1-5; the D gene is possibly TRBD1 (6 bases). CDR1 MNHNY and CDR2 SVGAGI come from the germline V gene (reference sequence). V lost 5 bases, J lost 5 bases, and 7 bases lay in between. The CDR3 extends over 12 amino acids.

The chain recombines TRBV19 with TRBJ1-1, with 8 positions matching TRBD1. V lost 4 bases, J lost 3 bases, and 4 bases stayed unmatched. This CDR3 region has 14 residues. The germline V gene has CDR1 LNHDA and CDR2 SQIVND (reference sequence). CDR3 residues: CASSTQGAHTEAFF. CDR3 DNA sequence: TGTGCCAGTAGTACTCAGGGGGCTCACACTGAAGCTTTCTTT.

The sample holds one count of this clone. The chain is built from TRBV5-1 and TRBJ2-7; D unresolved. This CDR3 has 12 residues. Germline V CDR1 and CDR2: SGHRS, YFSETQ. V dropped 3 bases and J dropped 4 bases, with 8 bases sitting between them. CDR3: CASSSTEYEQYF. CDR3 nucleotide sequence: TGCGCCAGCAGCTCAACAGAATACGAGCAGTACTTC.

The CDR3 region has the DNA TGCGCCAGCAGCAAACTCGACAGTCCTGGAAACACCATATATTTT. This sequence encodes CASSKLDSPGNTIYF. The chain uses TRBV5-1 and TRBJ1-3, with D possibly matching TRBD1 (5 bases). Germline V gene lookup returns CDR1 SGHRS and CDR2 YFSETQ. This CDR3 has 15 amino acids. V shed 4 bases and J shed 2 bases, with 13 bases lying between them.

The J gene is TRBJ1-2, the V gene TRBV9; unclear D gene. The CDR3 extends over 17 amino acids. Germline values: CDR1 SGDLS, CDR2 YYNGEE. Trimming took 3 bases from V and 0 from J, leaving 18 bases between them. The CDR3 DNA reads as TGTGCCAGCAGCGAAGACTTCTCGGGTCAAGCTAACTATGGCTACACCTTC. Protein product: CASSEDFSGQANYGYTF.

V and J are TRBV28 and TRBJ2-5; 10 nucleotides agree with TRBD1. The DNA end is a closer match to TRBJ2-7, so the J assignment may be wrong. Germline values: CDR1 MDHEN, CDR2 SYDVKM. The CDR3 extends over 16 amino acids. DNA for the CDR3: TGTGCCAGCAGTTGGGGACAGGGGAGAAGCCCCTACGAGCAGTACTTC. Translation gives CASSWGQGRSPYEQYF.

This sequence joins TRBV15 and TRBJ1-6; 7 nucleotides align to TRBD1. In germline, CDR1 is LNHNV, CDR2 YYDKDF (reference sequence). The CDR3 contains 14 residues. Trimming at V came to 2 bases and at J to 9 bases, leaving 4 bases not matched to a gene. CDR3 nucleotide sequence: TGTGCCACCAGCAGACAGGGGGTCGGTTCACCCCTCCACTTT. It encodes CATSRQGVGSPLHF.

The rearrangement uses TRBV2 and TRBJ2-3; TRBD2 agrees at 12 bases. This CDR3 has 18 residues. V trimming: 2 bases; J trimming: 4 bases; junction bases outside the gene matches: 10. CDR1 SNHLY and CDR2 FYNNEI come from the germline V gene. As DNA, the CDR3 is TGTGCCAGCAGTGAACGGACCCCTAGCGGGGGGGCCCCAGATACGCAGTATTTT. Amino acids: CASSERTPSGGAPDTQYF. The full variable domain, completed using reference TRBV2 and TRBJ2-3, is EPEVTQTPSHQVTQMGQEVILRCVPISNHLYFYWYRQILGQKVEFLVSFYNNEISEKSEIFDDQFSVERPDGSNFTLKIRSTKLEDSAMYFCASSERTPSGGAPDTQYFGPGTRLTVL.